The entry below describes one T cell receptor beta chain. Trimming cost V 2 bases and J 7 bases; bases outside gene matches: 2. Germline V gene data show CDR1 as LGHDT and CDR2 as YNNKEL (reference sequence). The CDR3 spans 14 residues. The sample is drawn from a study of blood T cell repertoires in COVID-19. Study in general: Italy, Spain and the United States were the sources of the convalescent and acute COVID-19 samples. T cells, B-cell-depleted T cells, or PBMCs provided the cDNA or gDNA that served as material.

While infection was still active, Seattle patients were enrolled and then followed longitudinally. Profiled with immunoSEQ multiplex PCR; TCRdb holds only in-frame clones, not every one. The data contain roughly 210,000 clones, roughly 84% of them singletons. The sequencing input was peripheral blood. The J gene is TRBJ1-6, the V gene TRBV3-1 (or the pseudogene TRBV3-2); 7 bases agree with TRBD1. The sequence came from a woman of 80 years or more with COVID-19, enrolled during active disease. CDR3 nucleotides: TGTGCCAGCAGCCAACCAGGGGGAAATTCACCCCTCCACTTT. It is translated as CASSQPGGNSPLHF.